This T cell receptor (beta chain) came from a study of T-cell reconstitution after alpha-beta-depleted transplantation in children. General study results and limits: Elevated TCRbeta diversity at day 60 was traced, in some patients, to surviving recipient T cells and thymic progenitors. Several hundred graft clones that had expanded were reportedly the source of alpha-beta T cells about two months after transplant. A year post-transplant, T-cell counts and diversity derived mostly from newly produced T cells.

Unique molecular identifiers featured in how the TCRbeta library was prepared. TCRdb used MiXCR to reprocess the PCR reads, holding one entry per CDR3 protein. The sample gives about 160,000 distinct CDR3 sequences, around 10% of which show up once; about 13% is in the top ten. Germline V lookup: CDR1 SGHRS, CDR2 YFSETQ. Trimming took 0 bases from V and 5 from J, leaving 11 bases between them. CDR3 length equals 14 residues. This clonotype appeared many times. The target antigen is unknown. The chain uses TRBV5-1 and TRBJ1-2; the D gene is possibly TRBD1 (5 bases). This sequence originates from a boy aged 2 to 10 with acute myeloid leukemia, due to receive a stem cell transplant. The starting material was PBMCs, obtained before TCRalphabeta/CD19-depleted stem cell transplant. DNA of the CDR3: TGCGCCAGCAGCTTGGCCACGGGGACTTATGGCTACACCTTC. Protein product: CASSLATGTYGYTF.